A single sample is the source of the 5 T cell receptor beta chains below, sequenced in a study of CXCR3-negative and CXCR3-positive naive CD8 T cells. UMI-labeled TRB cDNA libraries were prepared by 5' RACE. From its re-call of the 5' RACE reads, TCRdb lists each CDR3 protein once, without DNA. This sample carries about 130,000 distinct CDR3 sequences, with about 0.44% going to the ten biggest clones. Sequenced sample: naive CXCR3- CD8+ T cells from blood. Subset indicated: CD45RO-CCR7+CD27+CD95- naive CD8+ T cells lacking CXCR3 (TNR3-). The source of these receptors is a human donor in good health. Some clones in this sample may be carry-over from other donors' samples.

The chain joins TRBV20-1 to TRBJ2-7; checking the TCRdb D call of TRBD2 is not possible without DNA. The germline CDR1 and CDR2 sequences are DFQATT and SNEGSKA (reference sequence). The CDR3 sequence is 13 residues long. The CDR3 spells CSARVDYNYEQYF.

The rearrangement joins TRBV29-1 to TRBJ2-3; TCRdb's D call of TRBD2 is untestable without DNA. The CDR3 sequence is 15 residues long. The germline V gene has CDR1 SQVTM and CDR2 ANQGSEA. The CDR3 here is CSVGELAGGTDTQYF.

The V call is TRBV29-1, the J call TRBJ2-1; TCRdb picks TRBD2, but there is no DNA to check that call. The V gene's germline CDR1 is SQVTM and CDR2 ANQGSEA. This CDR3 comprises 17 residues. This CDR3 is CSVEELTSGRTSNEQFF.

J is TRBJ2-7 and V is TRBV12-3 or TRBV12-4; TCRdb's D gene call, TRBD1, goes unchecked for lack of DNA. The CDR3 spans 13 residues. Here the CDR3 reads CASAYLQGYEQYF.

The rearrangement joins TRBV29-1 to TRBJ1-2. This CDR3 has 13 amino acids. The germline V gene has CDR1 SQVTM and CDR2 ANQGSEA. CDR3 sequence: CSVEGNNGDGYTF.